The 17 T cell receptor beta chains given below trace back to one sample, sequenced in a study of T cells after yellow fever vaccination. TCRdb re-called the 5' RACE reads with MiXCR, one entry per CDR3 protein. Altogether about 25,000 distinct CDR3 sequences are present, about 5.5% being singletons, with the ten largest covering approximately 10%. The material was PBMCs, either bulk or a sorted T-cell subset (CD4+, CD8+, memory, or dextramer-sorted; not recorded which), obtained 15 days after the yellow fever booster vaccination. Receptors were obtained from a man aged 25-45 years who received the YFV17D yellow fever vaccine.

In its sample, this clonotype was seen many times. V usage is TRBV14 and J usage is TRBJ2-5; possible D gene TRBD1, 5 bases. The CDR3 sequence is 14 residues long. Between the trimmed V and J ends, which lost 4 bases and 2 bases, there was a span of 11 bases. Germline CDR1 SGHDN, CDR2 FVKESK. The DNA for the CDR3 is TGTGCCAGCAGCCCGCTGGGGCTTCAAGAGACCCAGTACTTC. This encodes CASSPLGLQETQYF.

Ten or more counts support this clonotype. J is TRBJ1-2 and V is TRBV7-6; 8 nucleotides match TRBD1. V shed 4 bases, J shed 7 bases, and the junction held 8 bases outside the gene matches. Germline V gives CDR1 SGHVS, CDR2 FNYEAQ. The CDR3 extends over 14 amino acids. Here the CDR3 reads CASSSGQGRGGYTF. The CDR3 nucleotides are TGTGCCAGCAGCTCAGGACAGGGCCGAGGTGGCTACACCTTC.

This clonotype was recorded many times. The CDR3 DNA follows: TGCAGCGTTGGGGAGGGACCGGCCGGAGAGCAGTTCTTC. Translated: CSVGEGPAGEQFF. The chain couples TRBV29-1 to TRBJ2-1, with TRBD2 matching over 7 bases. The CDR3 sequence is 13 residues long. Germline trimming cut 4 bases from V and 10 bases from J; bases unmatched to any gene: 10. Germline V gives CDR1 SQVTM, CDR2 ANQGSEA.

This clonotype appeared many times. V is TRBV20-1 and J is TRBJ2-1, with D perhaps TRBD1 (6 bases). This CDR3 region has 11 residues. CDR1 and CDR2 from the germline V gene are DFQATT and SNEGSKA (reference sequence). Trimming removed 6 bases from V and 4 bases from J, with 7 bases in between. CDR3 loop: CSAGGYNEQFF. CDR3 bases: TGCAGTGCAGGGGGTTACAATGAGCAGTTCTTC.

The gene calls are TRBV19 and TRBJ1-1, with 10 bases aligning to TRBD1. Germline V CDR1 and CDR2: LNHDA, SQIVND (reference sequence). This CDR3 has 15 residues. Trimming at V came to 7 bases and at J to 6 bases, leaving 11 bases not matched to a gene. This CDR3 is CASIRSGDRGAEAFF. The DNA for the CDR3 is TGTGCCAGTATCCGAAGCGGGGACAGGGGCGCTGAAGCTTTCTTT.

Within the sample, this clonotype is medium-sized. The gene calls are TRBV12-3 or TRBV12-4 and TRBJ2-7; perhaps TRBD2 as D (5 bases). The V gene lost 7 bases and the J gene lost 2 bases, with 15 bases spanning the gap. CDR3 length: 14 residues. Here the CDR3 DNA reads TGTGCCAGCACGGCGGGCGGCGGAACCTACGAGCAGTACTTC. Its translation is CASTAGGGTYEQYF.

This clonotype was counted many times. The rearrangement uses TRBV7-2 and TRBJ1-4; TRBD1 is a possible D gene (5 bases). Trimming removed 5 bases from V and 7 bases from J, with 17 bases in between. Germline V gene data show CDR1 as SGHTA and CDR2 as FQGNSA. The CDR3 spans 15 residues. For the CDR3, the DNA is TGTGCCAGCAGCATAACCGGGGGGTTCGGTGAAAAACTGTTTTTT. Protein sequence: CASSITGGFGEKLFF.

The table lists this clonotype with many counts. The chain recombines TRBV20-1 with TRBJ1-6; weak D call: TRBD1 (5 bases). Germline V gene lookup returns CDR1 DFQATT and CDR2 SNEGSKA (reference sequence). CDR3 length: 12 amino acids. V was clipped by 3 bases and J by 16 bases, with 16 bases between them. The CDR3 DNA is TGCAGTGCTAGCGGGACGAGTGGGTTGCTCCACTTT. Translated, it gives CSASGTSGLLHF.

As to this clonotype: This may be a read error: a much more frequent sequence differs by one nucleotide. The chain uses TRBV29-1 and TRBJ2-7, with TRBD2 matching over 8 bases. The CDR3 consists of 15 residues. With 6 bases clipped from V and 2 bases from J, the junction kept 12 bases outside the gene matches. The germline CDR1 and CDR2 sequences are SQVTM and ANQGSEA. CDR3 coding DNA: TGCAGCGTGAAGAGTAGCGGGATGGGAACCTACGAGCAGTACTTC. It yields the protein CSVKSSGMGTYEQYF.

This clonotype came up many times. The chain is built from TRBV28 and TRBJ1-5, with D tentatively TRBD1 (6 bases). Trimming shortened V by 8 bases and J by 1 base, and 18 bases separated the two germline ends. The length of the CDR3 is 16 residues. The germline V gene has CDR1 MDHEN and CDR2 SYDVKM. CDR3 in amino acids: CASESGTLASNQPQHF. CDR3 in DNA: TGTGCCAGCGAAAGCGGGACACTGGCGAGCAATCAGCCCCAGCATTTT.

This clonotype has at least ten counts. The chain couples TRBV19 to TRBJ2-2; D may correspond to TRBD1 or TRBD2 (5 bases each). V lost 7 bases and J 1 base, leaving 10 bases between the germline ends. This CDR3 contains 14 residues. CDR1 is LNHDA and CDR2 is SQIVND in the germline V gene (reference sequence). The CDR3 sequence: CASTRDGNTGELFF. CDR3 DNA: TGTGCCAGTACCCGGGACGGGAACACCGGGGAGCTGTTTTTT.

In its sample, this clonotype was seen many times. V is TRBV20-1 and J is TRBJ2-7; D might be TRBD1 (6 bases). V was pared by 3 bases and J by 6 bases, with 18 bases between. Germline CDR1 and CDR2: DFQATT and SNEGSKA (reference sequence). CDR3 length: 14 residues. CDR3: CSASQGQLTAEQYF. CDR3 DNA: TGCAGTGCTAGCCAGGGACAACTAACGGCCGAGCAGTACTTC.

This clonotype appeared many times. The chain links TRBV7-2 to TRBJ2-3; D gene uncertain. V dropped 3 bases and J dropped 4 bases, with 5 bases sitting between them. The CDR3 totals 12 residues. CDR1 is SGHTA, CDR2 FQGNSA, per germline. For the CDR3, the DNA is TGTGCCAGCAGCTTCGCGTCAGATACGCAGTATTTT. It is translated as CASSFASDTQYF.

Ten or more counts support this clonotype. The chain employs TRBV7-9 and TRBJ2-5; TRBD1 might be the D (5 bases). V was pared by 5 bases and J by 5 bases, with 15 bases between. CDR1 and CDR2 (germline): SEHNR, FQNEAQ (reference sequence). The CDR3 extends over 14 amino acids. CDR3 DNA: TGTGCCAGCAGCCCGAATGGGGCGCGGGAGACCCAGTACTTC. Amino acid sequence: CASSPNGARETQYF.

Ten or more counts support this clonotype. This chain joins TRBV12-3 or TRBV12-4 and TRBJ2-7, with 10 nucleotides matching TRBD2. The CDR3 length is 14 residues. V was clipped by 4 bases and J by 0 bases; unmatched bases: 0. The CDR3 loop is CASSSSGSSYEQYF. The CDR3 region has the DNA TGTGCCAGCAGTTCTAGCGGGAGCTCCTACGAGCAGTACTTC.

This chain links TRBV5-4 with TRBJ2-7; no clear D gene. The CDR3 runs 13 residues. Trimming removed 0 bases from V and 4 bases from J, with 8 bases in between. Germline-derived CDR1 and CDR2 are SGHNT and YYREEE (reference sequence). The CDR3 loop reads CASSLGLGYEQYF. For the CDR3, the DNA is TGTGCCAGCAGCTTGGGTCTCGGGTACGAGCAGTACTTC.

This clonotype has a count of ten or more. V usage is TRBV7-8 and J usage is TRBJ2-7, with D perhaps TRBD2 (5 bases). The CDR3 sequence is 14 residues long. Germline assignment: CDR1 SGHVS and CDR2 FQNEAQ. V lost 5 bases and J lost 7, with 18 bases in between. The CDR3 DNA reads TGTGCCAGCAGCCTTCGGTCGGGGAGAGGAGAGCAGTACTTC. This encodes CASSLRSGRGEQYF.